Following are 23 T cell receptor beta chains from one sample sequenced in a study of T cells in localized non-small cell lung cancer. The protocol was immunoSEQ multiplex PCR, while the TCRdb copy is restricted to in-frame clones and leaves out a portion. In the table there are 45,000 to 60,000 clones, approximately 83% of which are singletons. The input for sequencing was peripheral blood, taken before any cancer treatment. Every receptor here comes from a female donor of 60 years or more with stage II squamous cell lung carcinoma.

DNA for the CDR3: TGTGCCAGTAGTAAGGGGGCCCCATCGAACACTGAAGCTTTCTTT. Translation: CASSKGAPSNTEAFF. The genes are TRBV19 and TRBJ1-1; TRBD1 agrees at 7 bases. Germline V CDR1 and CDR2: LNHDA, SQIVND (reference sequence). The CDR3 consists of 15 residues. The ends lost 4 bases at V and 1 base at J; junction bases unmatched: 6.

CDR3 amino acids: CASSPGLGREKLFF. CDR3 nucleotides: TGTGCCAGCAGTCCCGGATTGGGGCGTGAAAAACTGTTTTTT. V usage is TRBV6-5 and J usage is TRBJ1-4; possibly TRBD1 for D (5 bases). Germline V lookup: CDR1 MNHEY, CDR2 SVGAGI. This CDR3 has 14 amino acids. Trimming took off 5 bases at V and 7 bases at J, with 14 bases between the two ends.

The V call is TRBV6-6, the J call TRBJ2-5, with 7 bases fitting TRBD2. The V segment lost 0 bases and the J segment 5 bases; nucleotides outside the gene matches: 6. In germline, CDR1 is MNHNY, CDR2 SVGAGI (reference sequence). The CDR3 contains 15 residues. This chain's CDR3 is CASSYSPGGGETQYF. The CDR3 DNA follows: TGTGCCAGCAGTTACTCGCCGGGAGGAGGGGAGACCCAGTACTTC.

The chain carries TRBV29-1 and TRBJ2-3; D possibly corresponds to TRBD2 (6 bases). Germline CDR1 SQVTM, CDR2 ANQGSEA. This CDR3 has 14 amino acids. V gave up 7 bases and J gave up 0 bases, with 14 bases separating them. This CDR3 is CSASRRGSTDTQYF. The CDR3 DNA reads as TGCAGCGCCTCCCGGCGGGGCAGCACAGATACGCAGTATTTT.

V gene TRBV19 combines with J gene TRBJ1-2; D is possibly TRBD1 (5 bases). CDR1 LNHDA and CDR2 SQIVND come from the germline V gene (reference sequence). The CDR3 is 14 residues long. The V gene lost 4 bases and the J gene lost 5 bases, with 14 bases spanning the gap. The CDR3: CASSSTGEWYGYTF. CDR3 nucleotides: TGTGCCAGTAGTAGCACAGGTGAATGGTATGGCTACACCTTC.

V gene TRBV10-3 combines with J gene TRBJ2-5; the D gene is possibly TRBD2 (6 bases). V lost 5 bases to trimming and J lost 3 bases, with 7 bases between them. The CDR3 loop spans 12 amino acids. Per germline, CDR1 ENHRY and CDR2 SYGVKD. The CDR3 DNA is TGTGCCATCAGTTGGGGGGAAGAGACCCAGTACTTC. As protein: CAISWGEETQYF.

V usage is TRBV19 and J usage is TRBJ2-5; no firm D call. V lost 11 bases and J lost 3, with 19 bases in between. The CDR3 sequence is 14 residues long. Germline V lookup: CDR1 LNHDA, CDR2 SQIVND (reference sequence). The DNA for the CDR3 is TGTGCCTCCTCATCGGGTCGGGTTAAAGAGACCCAGTACTTC. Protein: CASSSGRVKETQYF.

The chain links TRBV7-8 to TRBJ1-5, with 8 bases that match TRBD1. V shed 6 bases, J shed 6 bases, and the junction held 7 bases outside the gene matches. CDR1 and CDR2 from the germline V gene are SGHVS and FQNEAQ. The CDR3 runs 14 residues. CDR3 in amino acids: CASSLGTGSQPQHF. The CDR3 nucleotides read TGTGCCAGCAGTCTTGGGACAGGCAGTCAGCCCCAGCATTTT.

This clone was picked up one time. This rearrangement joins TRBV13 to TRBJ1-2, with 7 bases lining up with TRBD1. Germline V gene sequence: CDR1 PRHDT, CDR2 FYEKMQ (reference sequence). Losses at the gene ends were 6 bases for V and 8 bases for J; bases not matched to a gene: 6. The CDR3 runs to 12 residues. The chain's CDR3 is CASSYRGNGYTF. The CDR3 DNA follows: TGTGCCAGCAGTTACAGGGGTAACGGCTACACCTTC.

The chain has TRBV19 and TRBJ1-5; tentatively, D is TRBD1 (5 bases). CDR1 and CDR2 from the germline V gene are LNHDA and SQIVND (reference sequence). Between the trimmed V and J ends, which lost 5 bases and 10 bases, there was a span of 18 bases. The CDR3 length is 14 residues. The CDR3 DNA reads TGTGCCAGTAGTCCCCTGGGGGAAGGATCCCCCCAGCATTTT. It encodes CASSPLGEGSPQHF.

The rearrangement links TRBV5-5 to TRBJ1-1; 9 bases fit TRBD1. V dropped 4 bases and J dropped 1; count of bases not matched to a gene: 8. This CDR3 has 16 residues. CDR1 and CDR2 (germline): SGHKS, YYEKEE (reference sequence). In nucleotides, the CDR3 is TGTGCCAGCAGCCCTACCTGGACAGGGGCGAACACTGAAGCTTTCTTT. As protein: CASSPTWTGANTEAFF.

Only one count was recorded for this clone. The CDR3, as DNA: TGCAGCGCACAGGGGGCTGGGGAAAAACTGTTTTTT. It encodes CSAQGAGEKLFF. The rearrangement links TRBV29-1 to TRBJ1-4; 9 nucleotides agree with TRBD1. V shed 7 bases and J 8 bases; nucleotides not matched to a gene: 5. CDR3 length equals 12 residues. Germline values: CDR1 SQVTM, CDR2 ANQGSEA.

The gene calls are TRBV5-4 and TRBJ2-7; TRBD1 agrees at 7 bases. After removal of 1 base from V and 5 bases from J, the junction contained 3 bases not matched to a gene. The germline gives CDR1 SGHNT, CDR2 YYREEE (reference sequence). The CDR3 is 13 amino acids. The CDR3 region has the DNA TGTGCCAGCAGCTTGCCTGGGACAGACGAGCAGTACTTC. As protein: CASSLPGTDEQYF.

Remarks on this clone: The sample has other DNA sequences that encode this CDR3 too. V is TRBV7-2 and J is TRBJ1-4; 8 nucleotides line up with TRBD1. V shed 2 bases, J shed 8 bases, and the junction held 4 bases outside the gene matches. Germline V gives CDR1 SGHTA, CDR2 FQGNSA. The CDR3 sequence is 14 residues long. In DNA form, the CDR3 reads TGTGCCAGCAGCTTACAGGGGGCGGAGGAAAAACTGTTTTTT. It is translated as CASSLQGAEEKLFF.

The CDR3 spells CASSPRIGGGIDYEQYF. The CDR3 DNA reads TGTGCCAGCTCACCTCGGATCGGGGGCGGAATTGACTACGAGCAGTACTTC. The genes are TRBV18 and TRBJ2-7; D is possibly TRBD1 or TRBD2 (6 bases each). The CDR3 runs to 17 residues. CDR1 and CDR2 (germline): KGHSH, LQKENI. The V gene lost 3 bases and the J gene lost 3 bases, with 21 bases spanning the gap.

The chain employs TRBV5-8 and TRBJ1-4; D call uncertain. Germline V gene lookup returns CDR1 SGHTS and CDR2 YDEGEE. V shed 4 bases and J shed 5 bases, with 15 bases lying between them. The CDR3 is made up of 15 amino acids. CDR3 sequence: CASSASLRRNEKLFF. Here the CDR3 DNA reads TGTGCCAGCAGCGCCAGCCTGAGACGAAATGAAAAACTGTTTTTT.

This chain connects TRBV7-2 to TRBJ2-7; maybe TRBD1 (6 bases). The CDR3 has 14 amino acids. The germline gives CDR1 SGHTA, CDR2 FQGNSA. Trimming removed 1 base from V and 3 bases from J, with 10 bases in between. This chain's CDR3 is CASSLEQGLYEQYF. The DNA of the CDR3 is TGTGCCAGCAGCTTAGAACAGGGCCTCTACGAGCAGTACTTC.

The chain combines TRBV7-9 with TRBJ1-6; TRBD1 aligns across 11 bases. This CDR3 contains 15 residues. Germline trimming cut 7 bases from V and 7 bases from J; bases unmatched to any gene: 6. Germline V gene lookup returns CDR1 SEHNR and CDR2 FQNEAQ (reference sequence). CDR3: CASTPGQGVNSPLHF. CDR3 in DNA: TGTGCCAGCACCCCGGGACAGGGGGTGAATTCACCCCTCCACTTT. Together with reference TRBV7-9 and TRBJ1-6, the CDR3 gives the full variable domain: DTGVSQNPRHKITKRGQNVTFRCDPISEHNRLYWYRQTLGQGPEFLTYFQNEAQLEKSRLLSDRFSAERPKGSFSTLEIQRTEQGDSAMYLCASTPGQGVNSPLHFGNGTRLTVT.

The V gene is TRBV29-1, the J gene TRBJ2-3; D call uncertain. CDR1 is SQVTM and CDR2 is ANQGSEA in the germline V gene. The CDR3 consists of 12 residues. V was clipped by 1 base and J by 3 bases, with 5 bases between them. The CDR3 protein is CSVEAVTDTQYF. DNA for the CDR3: TGCAGCGTTGAAGCGGTTACAGATACGCAGTATTTT.

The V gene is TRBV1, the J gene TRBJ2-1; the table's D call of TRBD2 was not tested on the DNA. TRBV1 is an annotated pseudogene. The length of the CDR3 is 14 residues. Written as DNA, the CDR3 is TGCACCAGCAGCATCGAAAGCCGATACAATGAGCAGTTCTTC. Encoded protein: CTSSIESRYNEQFF.

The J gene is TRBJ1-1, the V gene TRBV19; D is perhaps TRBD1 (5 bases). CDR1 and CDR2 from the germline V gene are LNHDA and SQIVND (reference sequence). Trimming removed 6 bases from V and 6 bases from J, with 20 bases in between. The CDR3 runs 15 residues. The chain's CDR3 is CASRATNQGGSEAFF. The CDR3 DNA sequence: TGTGCCAGTAGAGCGACAAATCAGGGAGGCTCTGAAGCTTTCTTT.

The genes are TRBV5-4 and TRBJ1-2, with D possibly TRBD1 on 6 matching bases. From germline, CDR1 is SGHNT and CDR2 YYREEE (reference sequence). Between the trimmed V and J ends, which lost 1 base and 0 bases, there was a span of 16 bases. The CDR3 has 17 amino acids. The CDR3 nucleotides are TGTGCCAGCAGCTTGAGCCCCACAGGGAACTCTAACTATGGCTACACCTTC. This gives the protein CASSLSPTGNSNYGYTF.

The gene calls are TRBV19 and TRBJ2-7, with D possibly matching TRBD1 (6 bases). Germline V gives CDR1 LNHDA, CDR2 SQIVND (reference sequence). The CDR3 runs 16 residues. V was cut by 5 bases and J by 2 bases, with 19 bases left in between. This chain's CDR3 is CASSYVPGVGAYEQYF. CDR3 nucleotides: TGTGCCAGTAGTTACGTTCCAGGGGTCGGGGCCTACGAGCAGTACTTC.